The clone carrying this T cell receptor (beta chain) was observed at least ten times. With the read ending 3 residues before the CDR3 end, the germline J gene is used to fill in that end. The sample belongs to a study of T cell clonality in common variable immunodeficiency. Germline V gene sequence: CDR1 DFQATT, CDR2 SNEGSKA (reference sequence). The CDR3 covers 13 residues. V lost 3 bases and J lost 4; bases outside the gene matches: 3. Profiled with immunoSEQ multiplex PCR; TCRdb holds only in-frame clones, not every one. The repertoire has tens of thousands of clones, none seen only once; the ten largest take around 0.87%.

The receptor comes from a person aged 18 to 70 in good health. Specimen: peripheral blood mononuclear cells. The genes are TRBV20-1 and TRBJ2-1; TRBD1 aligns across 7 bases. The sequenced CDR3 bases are TGCAGTGCTAGGCAGACAGGGTACAATGAG. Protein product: CSARQTGYNE. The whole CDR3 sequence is CSARQTGYNEQFF.